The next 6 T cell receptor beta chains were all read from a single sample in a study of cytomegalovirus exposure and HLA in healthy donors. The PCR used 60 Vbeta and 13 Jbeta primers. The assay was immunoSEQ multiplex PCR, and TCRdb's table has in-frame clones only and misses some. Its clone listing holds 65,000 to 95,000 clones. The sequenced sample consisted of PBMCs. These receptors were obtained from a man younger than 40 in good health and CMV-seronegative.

The CDR3 loop is CASTTGTSGFYEQYF. CDR3 coding DNA: TGCGCCAGCACCACGGGGACTAGCGGATTCTACGAGCAGTACTTC. The chain is built from TRBV5-1 and TRBJ2-7, with TRBD2 matching over 11 bases. Per germline, CDR1 SGHRS and CDR2 YFSETQ. The CDR3 has 15 amino acids. V trimming: 6 bases; J trimming: 3 bases; junction bases outside the gene matches: 8.

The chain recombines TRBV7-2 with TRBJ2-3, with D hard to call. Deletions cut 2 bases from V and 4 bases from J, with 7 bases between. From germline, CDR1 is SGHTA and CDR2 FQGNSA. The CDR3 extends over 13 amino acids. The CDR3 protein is CASSLWSADTQYF. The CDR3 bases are TGTGCCAGCAGCTTATGGTCGGCAGATACGCAGTATTTT.

The CDR3: CASSIPYGFAEAFF. The CDR3, as DNA: TGTGCCAGCAGCATCCCCTACGGTTTTGCTGAAGCTTTCTTT. The genes are TRBV7-2 and TRBJ1-1; D is undetermined. V shed 5 bases and J shed 6 bases, with 16 bases lying between them. The germline gives CDR1 SGHTA, CDR2 FQGNSA. The CDR3 runs 14 residues.

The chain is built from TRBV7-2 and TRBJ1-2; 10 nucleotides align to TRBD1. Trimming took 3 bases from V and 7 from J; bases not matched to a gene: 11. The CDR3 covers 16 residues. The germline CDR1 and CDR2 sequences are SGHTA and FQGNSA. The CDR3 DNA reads TGTGCCAGCAGCTTTCCCGGGACAGGGGTGTCGAGTGGCTACACCTTC. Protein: CASSFPGTGVSSGYTF.

CDR3 nucleotides: TGTGCCAGCAGCCCGACGAGGGGGTCGCCAACTAATGAAAAACTGTTTTTT. Protein product: CASSPTRGSPTNEKLFF. The chain joins TRBV9 to TRBJ1-4; weak D call: TRBD1 (6 bases). V lost 4 bases to trimming and J lost 0 bases, with 16 bases between them. The CDR3 has 17 residues. The germline V gene encodes CDR1 SGDLS and CDR2 YYNGEE. The variable domain in full, with the rest retrieved from reference TRBV9 and TRBJ1-4, is DSGVTQTPKHLITATGQRVTLRCSPRSGDLSVYWYQQSLDQGLQFLIQYYNGEERAKGNILERFSAQQFPDLHSELNLSSLELGDSALYFCASSPTRGSPTNEKLFFGSGTQLSVL.

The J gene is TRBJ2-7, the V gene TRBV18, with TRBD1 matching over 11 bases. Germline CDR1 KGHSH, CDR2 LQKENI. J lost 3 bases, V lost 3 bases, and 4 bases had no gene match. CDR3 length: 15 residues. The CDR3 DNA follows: TGTGCCAGCTCACCCGTCGGGACAGGGGGCTACGAGCAGTACTTC. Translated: CASSPVGTGGYEQYF.